This TCR beta chain is drawn from a study of cytotoxic CD8 clonotypes in ibrutinib-treated CLL. Looking at the study overall: Within the patient group, some 11 were relapsed/refractory and over 14 treatment-naive, and around 18 were IGHV unmutated. Each sample contained, on average, under 260,000 productive templates and 75,000 to 100,000 productive rearrangements.

Study-wide results and limits: Public clonotypes, rarely seen, contracted or held steady on treatment. Clonality went higher at ibrutinib response and then dropped back toward baseline at progression.

This CDR3 spans 15 amino acids. Germline V gene sequence: CDR1 MNHEY, CDR2 SVGAGI. Trimming removed 6 bases from V and 3 bases from J; junction bases left unmatched: 4. Produced via immunoSEQ multiplex PCR; TCRdb's table is partial and in-frame only. Counted here are 150,000 or so clones, approximately 77% occurring once; the ten biggest clones make up under 35%. For this clone: Its antigen is not known.

The chain combines TRBV6-5 with TRBJ2-5; TRBD2 aligns across 13 bases. Sequences were derived from PBMCs, sampled after 12 months of ibrutinib treatment. This receptor was taken from a human donor with chronic lymphocytic leukemia. The CDR3 region is CASRRLAGGKETQYF. CDR3 DNA: TGTGCCAGCAGACGACTAGCGGGGGGAAAAGAGACCCAGTACTTC.